The rows below give T cell receptor beta chains drawn from one sample of a study of Graves' ophthalmopathy and Graves' hyperthyroidism. From the multiplex PCR reads, TCRdb called clonotypes with MiXCR, one entry per CDR3 protein. Counted here are 350,000 to 400,000 distinct CDR3 sequences, 15% to 20% occurring once; the ten biggest clones make up about 1.6%. The source material was peripheral blood. These TCRs come from a young woman with Graves' ophthalmopathy. Both conserved end residues are part of each CDR3. The order of the fields is clone size, CDR3 length, J gene, V gene, CDR3 protein. Size tells how often a clone was seen (once, few, many) or the class of an expanded clone, and some rows leave it out.

clone_size: many; cdr3_length: 16; j_call: TRBJ1-2; v_call: TRBV4-3; cdr3_aa: CASSQVVDAGYYGYTF
clone_size: once; cdr3_length: 13; j_call: TRBJ1-5; v_call: TRBV27; cdr3_aa: CASSFKVHQPQHF
clone_size: many; cdr3_length: 16; j_call: TRBJ1-1; v_call: TRBV12-3/TRBV12-4; cdr3_aa: CASRRYRRDPRTEAFF
clone_size: many; cdr3_length: 16; j_call: TRBJ2-5; v_call: TRBV28; cdr3_aa: CASSLSGTRQSETQYF
clone_size: many; cdr3_length: 13; j_call: TRBJ2-5; v_call: TRBV7-9; cdr3_aa: CASSFPVEKTQYF
clone_size: many; cdr3_length: 14; j_call: TRBJ2-7; v_call: TRBV7-2; cdr3_aa: CASSQGTGAHEQYF
clone_size: NA; cdr3_length: 15; j_call: TRBJ1-1; v_call: TRBV20-1; cdr3_aa: CSARDYFQGRPEAFF
clone_size: many; cdr3_length: 16; j_call: TRBJ2-5; v_call: TRBV7-3; cdr3_aa: CASSLKAGGPDETQYF
clone_size: many; cdr3_length: 16; j_call: TRBJ2-5; v_call: TRBV28; cdr3_aa: CASSPQGRGHLQTQYF
clone_size: many; cdr3_length: 14; j_call: TRBJ2-7; v_call: TRBV11-1; cdr3_aa: CATTQLQGSYEQYF
clone_size: many; cdr3_length: 16; j_call: TRBJ2-2; v_call: TRBV6-5; cdr3_aa: CAGRRGGGAYTGELFF
clone_size: many; cdr3_length: 15; j_call: TRBJ1-1; v_call: TRBV3-1; cdr3_aa: CASSQARTGSSEAFF
clone_size: once; cdr3_length: 11; j_call: TRBJ2-2; v_call: TRBV2; cdr3_aa: CASLRAGELFF
clone_size: NA; cdr3_length: 16; j_call: TRBJ2-5; v_call: TRBV6-2/TRBV6-3; cdr3_aa: CASSYLSSGVFETQYF
clone_size: many; cdr3_length: 13; j_call: TRBJ1-2; v_call: TRBV6-2/TRBV6-3; cdr3_aa: CASGQASNYGYTF
clone_size: many; cdr3_length: 14; j_call: TRBJ2-2; v_call: TRBV19; cdr3_aa: CASGTGGGTGELFF
clone_size: many; cdr3_length: 12; j_call: TRBJ1-1; v_call: TRBV6-5; cdr3_aa: CASSYTRGEAFF
clone_size: many; cdr3_length: 12; j_call: TRBJ2-5; v_call: TRBV29-1; cdr3_aa: CSARLVGETQYF
clone_size: many; cdr3_length: 14; j_call: TRBJ1-6; v_call: TRBV28; cdr3_aa: CASTRTGDHSPLHF
clone_size: many; cdr3_length: 16; j_call: TRBJ1-3; v_call: TRBV5-5; cdr3_aa: CASSLAGAQAGNTIYF
clone_size: many; cdr3_length: 13; j_call: TRBJ1-2; v_call: TRBV7-2; cdr3_aa: CASTTWGQDGYTF
clone_size: many; cdr3_length: 15; j_call: TRBJ1-2; v_call: TRBV19; cdr3_aa: CAGSTRQGTFYGYTF
clone_size: many; cdr3_length: 12; j_call: TRBJ2-7; v_call: TRBV28; cdr3_aa: CASTRQFPEQYF
clone_size: few; cdr3_length: 13; j_call: TRBJ2-7; v_call: TRBV6-1; cdr3_aa: CATQLGEVGEQYF
clone_size: many; cdr3_length: 15; j_call: TRBJ2-4; v_call: TRBV28; cdr3_aa: CASSPVGPRGDIQYF
clone_size: many; cdr3_length: 15; j_call: TRBJ1-2; v_call: TRBV7-2; cdr3_aa: CASSLSPLPAYGYTF
clone_size: many; cdr3_length: 15; j_call: TRBJ2-5; v_call: TRBV2; cdr3_aa: CASSGLAGVGETQYF
clone_size: many; cdr3_length: 15; j_call: TRBJ2-5; v_call: TRBV5-1; cdr3_aa: CASRPTSLAQETQYF
clone_size: many; cdr3_length: 14; j_call: TRBJ1-5; v_call: TRBV28; cdr3_aa: CASSLSGGAVPQHF
clone_size: few; cdr3_length: 16; j_call: TRBJ2-5; v_call: TRBV7-2; cdr3_aa: CASSFNPGLARETQYF
clone_size: many; cdr3_length: 13; j_call: TRBJ1-1; v_call: TRBV7-2; cdr3_aa: CASSPMTQTEAFF
clone_size: many; cdr3_length: 14; j_call: TRBJ2-5; v_call: TRBV19; cdr3_aa: CASRAWKFGETQYF
clone_size: NA; cdr3_length: 15; j_call: TRBJ2-7; v_call: TRBV6-5; cdr3_aa: CASSYSRARVGEQYF
clone_size: few; cdr3_length: 16; j_call: TRBJ2-5; v_call: TRBV12-3/TRBV12-4; cdr3_aa: CASSFYFSVSPGTQYF
clone_size: NA; cdr3_length: 13; j_call: TRBJ2-7; v_call: TRBV10-3; cdr3_aa: CAISGGQSYEQYF
clone_size: few; cdr3_length: 17; j_call: TRBJ2-7; v_call: TRBV15; cdr3_aa: CATSRDSIHRGNYEQYF
clone_size: NA; cdr3_length: 15; j_call: TRBJ1-2; v_call: TRBV18; cdr3_aa: CASSPIGPEDYGYTF
clone_size: many; cdr3_length: 14; j_call: TRBJ2-2; v_call: TRBV19; cdr3_aa: CASIVEGSTGELFF
clone_size: NA; cdr3_length: 13; j_call: TRBJ2-7; v_call: TRBV7-2; cdr3_aa: CASRPPGGYEQYF
clone_size: many; cdr3_length: 15; j_call: TRBJ1-5; v_call: TRBV27; cdr3_aa: CASSFRQGADQPQHF
clone_size: many; cdr3_length: 15; j_call: TRBJ1-3; v_call: TRBV28; cdr3_aa: CASPTGGLYGNTIYF
clone_size: many; cdr3_length: 15; j_call: TRBJ2-7; v_call: TRBV28; cdr3_aa: CASSLVGTLAYEQYF
clone_size: many; cdr3_length: 14; j_call: TRBJ2-2; v_call: TRBV11-2; cdr3_aa: CASSSDRVTGELFF
clone_size: many; cdr3_length: 16; j_call: TRBJ2-7; v_call: TRBV7-2; cdr3_aa: CASSPTSGLAAYEQYF
clone_size: many; cdr3_length: 14; j_call: TRBJ2-7; v_call: TRBV10-3; cdr3_aa: CAILGQNDSYEQYF
clone_size: few; cdr3_length: 15; j_call: TRBJ2-7; v_call: TRBV6-5; cdr3_aa: CASSYSGDRPYEQYF
clone_size: many; cdr3_length: 13; j_call: TRBJ2-2; v_call: TRBV30; cdr3_aa: CAWISRRYGELFF
clone_size: NA; cdr3_length: 13; j_call: TRBJ2-7; v_call: TRBV20-1; cdr3_aa: CSAGNTNSYEQYF
clone_size: many; cdr3_length: 14; j_call: TRBJ2-5; v_call: TRBV7-9; cdr3_aa: CASSLEGGTGTQYF
clone_size: many; cdr3_length: 14; j_call: TRBJ2-7; v_call: TRBV27; cdr3_aa: CASGPLTGRYEQYF
clone_size: NA; cdr3_length: 15; j_call: TRBJ1-5; v_call: TRBV6-2/TRBV6-3; cdr3_aa: CASSYGFRGNQPQHF
clone_size: many; cdr3_length: 16; j_call: TRBJ1-2; v_call: TRBV4-2; cdr3_aa: CASSQEPGTANYGYTF
clone_size: once; cdr3_length: 12; j_call: TRBJ1-2; v_call: TRBV19; cdr3_aa: CASSIPNYGYTF
clone_size: few; cdr3_length: 13; j_call: TRBJ1-5; v_call: TRBV12-3/TRBV12-4; cdr3_aa: CASRRAGVGPQHF
clone_size: many; cdr3_length: 13; j_call: TRBJ1-2; v_call: TRBV30; cdr3_aa: CAWRQGEAYGYTF